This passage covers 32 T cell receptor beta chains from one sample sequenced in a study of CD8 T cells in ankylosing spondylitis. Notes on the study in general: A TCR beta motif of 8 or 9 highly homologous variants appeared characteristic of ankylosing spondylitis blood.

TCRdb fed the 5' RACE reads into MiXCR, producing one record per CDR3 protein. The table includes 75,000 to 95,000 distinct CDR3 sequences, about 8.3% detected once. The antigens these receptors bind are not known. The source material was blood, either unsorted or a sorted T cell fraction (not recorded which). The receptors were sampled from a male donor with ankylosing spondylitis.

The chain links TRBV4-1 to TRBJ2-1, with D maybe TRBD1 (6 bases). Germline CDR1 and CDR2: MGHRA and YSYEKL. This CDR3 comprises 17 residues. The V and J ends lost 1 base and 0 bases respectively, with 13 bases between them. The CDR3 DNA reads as TGCGCCAGCAGCCAAGCCGCCGACAGGAGCTCCTACAATGAGCAGTTCTTC. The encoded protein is CASSQAADRSSYNEQFF.

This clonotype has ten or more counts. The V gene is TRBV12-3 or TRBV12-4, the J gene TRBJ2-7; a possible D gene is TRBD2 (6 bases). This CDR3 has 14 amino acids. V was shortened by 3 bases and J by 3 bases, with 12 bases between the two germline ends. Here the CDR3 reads CASSFGGYGYEQYF. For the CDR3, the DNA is TGTGCCAGCAGTTTTGGAGGGTACGGCTACGAGCAGTACTTC.

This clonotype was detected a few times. The CDR3 protein is CASSDPPYNEQFF. The CDR3 bases are TGTGCCAGCAGCGACCCCCCTTACAATGAGCAGTTCTTC. The gene calls are TRBV9 and TRBJ2-1; D remains ambiguous. Trimming took off 3 bases at V and 4 bases at J, with 8 bases between the two ends. The CDR3 covers 13 residues. In germline, CDR1 is SGDLS, CDR2 YYNGEE.

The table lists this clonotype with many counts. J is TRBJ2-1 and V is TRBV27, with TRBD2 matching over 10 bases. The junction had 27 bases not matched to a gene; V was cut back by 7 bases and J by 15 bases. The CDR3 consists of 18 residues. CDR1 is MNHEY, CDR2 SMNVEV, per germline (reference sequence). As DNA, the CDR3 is TGTGCCAGCAACCGACTCGGACTAGCGGAATCTAAAAGGGATGATTCGTTCTTC. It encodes CASNRLGLAESKRDDSFF.

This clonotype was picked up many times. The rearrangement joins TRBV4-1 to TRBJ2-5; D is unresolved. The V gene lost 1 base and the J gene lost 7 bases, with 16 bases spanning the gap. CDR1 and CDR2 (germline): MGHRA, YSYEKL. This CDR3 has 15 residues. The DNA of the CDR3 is TGCGCCAGCAGCCAAGTGGCTCGCCTTGACGGGACCCAGTACTTC. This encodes CASSQVARLDGTQYF.

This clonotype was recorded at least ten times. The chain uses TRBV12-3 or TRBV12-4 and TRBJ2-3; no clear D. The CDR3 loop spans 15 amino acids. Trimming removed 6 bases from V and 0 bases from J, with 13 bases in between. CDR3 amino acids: CASSRTTRSTDTQYF. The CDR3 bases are TGTGCCAGCAGCAGAACTACCCGCAGCACAGATACGCAGTATTTT.

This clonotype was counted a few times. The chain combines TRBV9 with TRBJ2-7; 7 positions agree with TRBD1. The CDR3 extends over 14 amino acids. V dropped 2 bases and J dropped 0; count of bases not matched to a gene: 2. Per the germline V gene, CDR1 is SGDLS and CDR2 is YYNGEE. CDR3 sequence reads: CASSVGQISYEQYF. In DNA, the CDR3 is TGTGCCAGCAGCGTGGGACAGATCTCCTACGAGCAGTACTTC. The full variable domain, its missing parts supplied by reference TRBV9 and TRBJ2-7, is DSGVTQTPKHLITATGQRVTLRCSPRSGDLSVYWYQQSLDQGLQFLIQYYNGEERAKGNILERFSAQQFPDLHSELNLSSLELGDSALYFCASSVGQISYEQYFGPGTRLTVT.

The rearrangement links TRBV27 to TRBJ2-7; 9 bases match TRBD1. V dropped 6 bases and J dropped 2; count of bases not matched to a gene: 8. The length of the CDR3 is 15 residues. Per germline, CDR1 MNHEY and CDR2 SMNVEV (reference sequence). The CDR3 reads CASSLTGTGTYEQYV. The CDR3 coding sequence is TGTGCCAGCAGCTTAACCGGGACAGGGACCTACGAGCAGTACGTC.

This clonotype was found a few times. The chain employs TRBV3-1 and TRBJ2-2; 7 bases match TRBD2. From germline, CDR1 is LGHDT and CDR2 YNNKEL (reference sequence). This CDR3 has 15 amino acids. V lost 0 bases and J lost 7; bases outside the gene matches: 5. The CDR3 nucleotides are TGTGCCAGCAGCCAAGATCCGGGAGGTGTCGGGGAGCTGTTTTTT. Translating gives CASSQDPGGVGELFF.

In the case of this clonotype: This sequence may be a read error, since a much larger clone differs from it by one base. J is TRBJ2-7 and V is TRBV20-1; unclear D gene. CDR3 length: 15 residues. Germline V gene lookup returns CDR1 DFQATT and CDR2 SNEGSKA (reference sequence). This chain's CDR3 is CCARDHSQPTYEQYF. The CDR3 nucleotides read TGCTGTGCTAGAGATCACAGCCAACCTACCTACGAGCAGTACTTC.

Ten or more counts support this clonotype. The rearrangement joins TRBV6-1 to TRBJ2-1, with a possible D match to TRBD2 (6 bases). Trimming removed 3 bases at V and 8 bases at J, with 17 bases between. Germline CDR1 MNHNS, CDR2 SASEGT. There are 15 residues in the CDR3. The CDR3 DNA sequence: TGTGCCAGCAGTGAGGGCGGGACCCCATCCTATGAGCAGTTCTTC. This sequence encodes CASSEGGTPSYEQFF.

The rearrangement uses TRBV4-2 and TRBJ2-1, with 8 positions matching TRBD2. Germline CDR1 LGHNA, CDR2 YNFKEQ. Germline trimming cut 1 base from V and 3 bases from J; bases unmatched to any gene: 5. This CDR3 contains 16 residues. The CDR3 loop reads CASSQGLAGNYNEQFF. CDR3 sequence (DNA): TGTGCCAGCAGCCAAGGGCTAGCGGGTAACTACAATGAGCAGTTCTTC.

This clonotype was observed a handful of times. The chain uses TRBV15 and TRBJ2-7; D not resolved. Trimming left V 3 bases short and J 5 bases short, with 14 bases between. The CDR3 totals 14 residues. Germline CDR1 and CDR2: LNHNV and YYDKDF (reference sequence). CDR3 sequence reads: CATSRDGPWDEQYF. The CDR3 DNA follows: TGTGCCACCAGCAGGGACGGGCCCTGGGACGAGCAGTACTTC.

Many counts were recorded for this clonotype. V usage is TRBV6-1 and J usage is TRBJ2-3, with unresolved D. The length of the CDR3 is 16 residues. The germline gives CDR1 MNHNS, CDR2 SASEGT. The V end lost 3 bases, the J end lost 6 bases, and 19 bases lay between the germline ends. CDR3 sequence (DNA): TGTGCCAGCAGTGAGGCCGGGTCCGAAGAGGAGGATACGCAGTATTTT. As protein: CASSEAGSEEEDTQYF.

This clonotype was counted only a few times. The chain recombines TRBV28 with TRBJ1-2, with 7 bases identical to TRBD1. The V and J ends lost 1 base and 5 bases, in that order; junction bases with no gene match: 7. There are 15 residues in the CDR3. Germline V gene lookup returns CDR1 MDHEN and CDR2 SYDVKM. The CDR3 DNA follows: TGTGCCAGCAGTTTATTTTTAGGGGGCGTTTATGGCTACACCTTC. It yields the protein CASSLFLGGVYGYTF.

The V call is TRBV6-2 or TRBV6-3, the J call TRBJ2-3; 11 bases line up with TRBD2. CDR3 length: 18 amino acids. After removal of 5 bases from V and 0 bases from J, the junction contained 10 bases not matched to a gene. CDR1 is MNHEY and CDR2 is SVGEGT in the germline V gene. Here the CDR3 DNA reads TGTGCCAGCAGTCACACCACCTTAGCGGGAGGGAGCACAGATACGCAGTATTTT. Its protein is CASSHTTLAGGSTDTQYF.

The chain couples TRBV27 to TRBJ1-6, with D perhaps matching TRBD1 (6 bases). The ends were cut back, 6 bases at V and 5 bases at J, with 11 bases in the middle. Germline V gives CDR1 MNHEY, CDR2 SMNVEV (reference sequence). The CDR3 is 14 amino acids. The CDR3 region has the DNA TGTGCCAGCAGCCCGGGGGCAGATAATTCACCCCTCCACTTT. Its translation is CASSPGADNSPLHF.

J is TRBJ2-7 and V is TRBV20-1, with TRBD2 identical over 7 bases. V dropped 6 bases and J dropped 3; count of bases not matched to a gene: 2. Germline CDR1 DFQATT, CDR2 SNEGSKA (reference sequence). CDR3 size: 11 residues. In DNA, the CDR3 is TGCAGTGCAGGCGGGGGCTACGAGCAGTACTTC. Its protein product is CSAGGGYEQYF.

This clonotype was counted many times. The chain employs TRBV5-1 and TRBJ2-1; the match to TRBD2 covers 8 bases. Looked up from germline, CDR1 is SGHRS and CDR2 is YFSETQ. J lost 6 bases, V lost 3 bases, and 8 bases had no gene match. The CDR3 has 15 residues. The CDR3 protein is CASSWSGGPFNEQFF. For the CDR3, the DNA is TGCGCCAGCAGCTGGTCGGGAGGGCCCTTCAATGAGCAGTTCTTC.

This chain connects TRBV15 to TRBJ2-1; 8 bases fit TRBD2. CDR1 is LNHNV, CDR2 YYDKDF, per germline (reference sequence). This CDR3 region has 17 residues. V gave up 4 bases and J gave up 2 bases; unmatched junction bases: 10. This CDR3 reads CATSIMAGLGAYNEQFF. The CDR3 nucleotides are TGTGCCACCAGCATCATGGCGGGACTAGGGGCCTACAATGAGCAGTTCTTC.

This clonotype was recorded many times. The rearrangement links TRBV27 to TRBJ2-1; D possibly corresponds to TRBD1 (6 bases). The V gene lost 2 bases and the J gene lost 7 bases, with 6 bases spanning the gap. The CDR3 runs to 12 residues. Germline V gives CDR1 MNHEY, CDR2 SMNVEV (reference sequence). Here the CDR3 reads CASSLRGNEQFF. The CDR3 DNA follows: TGTGCCAGCAGTTTAAGGGGGAATGAGCAGTTCTTC.

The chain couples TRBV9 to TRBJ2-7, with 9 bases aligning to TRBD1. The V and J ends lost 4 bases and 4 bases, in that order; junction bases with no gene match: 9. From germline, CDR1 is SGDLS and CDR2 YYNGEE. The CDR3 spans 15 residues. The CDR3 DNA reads TGTGCCAGCAGCCCAGGCTCCGGGACAGGGTACGAGCAGTACTTC. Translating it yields CASSPGSGTGYEQYF. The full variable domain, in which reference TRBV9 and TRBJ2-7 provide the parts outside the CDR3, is DSGVTQTPKHLITATGQRVTLRCSPRSGDLSVYWYQQSLDQGLQFLIQYYNGEERAKGNILERFSAQQFPDLHSELNLSSLELGDSALYFCASSPGSGTGYEQYFGPGTRLTVT.

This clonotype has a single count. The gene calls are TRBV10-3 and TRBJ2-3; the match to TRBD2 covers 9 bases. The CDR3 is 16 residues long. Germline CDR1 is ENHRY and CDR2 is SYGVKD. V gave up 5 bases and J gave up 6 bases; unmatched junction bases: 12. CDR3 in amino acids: CAISTPTSGTRDTQYF. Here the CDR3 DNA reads TGTGCCATCAGTACACCGACTAGCGGTACACGGGATACGCAGTATTTT.

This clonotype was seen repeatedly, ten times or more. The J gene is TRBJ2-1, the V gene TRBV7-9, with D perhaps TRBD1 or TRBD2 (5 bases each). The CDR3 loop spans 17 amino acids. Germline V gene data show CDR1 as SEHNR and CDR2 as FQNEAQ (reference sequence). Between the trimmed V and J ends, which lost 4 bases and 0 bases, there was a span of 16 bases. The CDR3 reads CASSSTQLGGSYNEQFF. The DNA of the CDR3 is TGTGCCAGCAGCTCAACCCAACTTGGGGGCTCCTACAATGAGCAGTTCTTC.

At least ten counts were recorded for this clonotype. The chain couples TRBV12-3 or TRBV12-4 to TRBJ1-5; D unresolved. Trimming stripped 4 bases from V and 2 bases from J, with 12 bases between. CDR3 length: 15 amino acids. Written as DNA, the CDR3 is TGTGCCAGCAGTTGGACTCCCCCGGGCAATCAGCCCCAGCATTTT. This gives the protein CASSWTPPGNQPQHF.

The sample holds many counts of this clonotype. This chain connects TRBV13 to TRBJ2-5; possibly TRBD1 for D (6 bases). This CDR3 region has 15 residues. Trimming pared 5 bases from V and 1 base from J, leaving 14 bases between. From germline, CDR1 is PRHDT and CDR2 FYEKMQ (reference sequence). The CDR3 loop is CASSASTGIQETQYF. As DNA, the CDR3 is TGTGCCAGCAGCGCTTCTACAGGGATCCAAGAGACCCAGTACTTC.

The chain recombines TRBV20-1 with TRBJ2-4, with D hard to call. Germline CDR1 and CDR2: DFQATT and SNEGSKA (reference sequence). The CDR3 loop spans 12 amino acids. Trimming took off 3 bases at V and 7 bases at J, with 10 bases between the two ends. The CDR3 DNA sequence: TGCAGTGCTAGCTGGCCCGGGAACATTCAGTACTTC. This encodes CSASWPGNIQYF.

CDR3 sequence: CATSDSDVRSYGYTF. Here the CDR3 DNA reads TGTGCCACCAGTGATTCTGATGTACGGTCCTATGGCTACACCTTC. The chain couples TRBV24-1 to TRBJ1-2; D is uncertain. The CDR3 contains 15 residues. Germline values: CDR1 KGHDR, CDR2 SFDVKD. Trimming stripped 2 bases from V and 4 bases from J, with 13 bases between.

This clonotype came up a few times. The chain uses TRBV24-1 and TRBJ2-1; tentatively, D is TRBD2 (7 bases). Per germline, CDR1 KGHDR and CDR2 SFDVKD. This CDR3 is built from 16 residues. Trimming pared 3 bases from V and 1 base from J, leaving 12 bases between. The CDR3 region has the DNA TGTGCCACCAGTGATAGAGGGGGGGGGTCCTACAATGAGCAGTTCTTC. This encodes CATSDRGGGSYNEQFF.

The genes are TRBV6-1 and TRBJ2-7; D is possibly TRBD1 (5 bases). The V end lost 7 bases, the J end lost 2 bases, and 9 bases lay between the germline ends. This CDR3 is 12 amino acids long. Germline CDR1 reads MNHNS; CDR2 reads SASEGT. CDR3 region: CASNLQAYEQYF. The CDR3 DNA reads TGTGCCAGCAACTTACAGGCCTACGAGCAGTACTTC.

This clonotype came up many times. The CDR3 protein is CASSLGQGNEQYF. The CDR3 DNA reads TGTGCCAGCAGTCTCGGACAGGGGAACGAGCAGTACTTC. This chain joins TRBV7-9 and TRBJ2-7, with TRBD1 matching 9 bases. CDR3 size: 13 residues. V shed 6 bases and J 5 bases; nucleotides not matched to a gene: 5. The germline V gene has CDR1 SEHNR and CDR2 FQNEAQ (reference sequence).

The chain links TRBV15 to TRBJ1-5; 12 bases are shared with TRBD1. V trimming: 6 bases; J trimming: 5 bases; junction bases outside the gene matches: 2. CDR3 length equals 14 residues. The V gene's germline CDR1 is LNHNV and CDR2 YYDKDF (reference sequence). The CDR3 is CATRRDRGHQPQHF. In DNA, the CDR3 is TGTGCCACCAGAAGGGACAGGGGGCATCAGCCCCAGCATTTT.